This is a list of T cell receptor beta chains from one sample in a study of Ad26.COV2.S vaccination and SARS-CoV-2 variants. Assay used: immunoSEQ multiplex PCR; TCRdb lists only in-frame clones, some missing. The data show tens of thousands of clones, with approximately 77% seen just once and about 15% held by the top ten. Sequences were derived from peripheral blood, sampled after recovery from COVID-19. The receptors originated from a human donor who had recovered from COVID-19. The CDR3 runs from the conserved cysteine through the conserved F or W. The D gene is left open where the match is weak. Some rows mark clone size as missing; the rest say once, few, many or name a class of expanded clone.

few,TRBJ2-7,TRBV18,TRBD2,TGTGCCAGCTCACCCCCGACTAGCGGGATTTACGAGCAGTACTTC,CASSPPTSGIYEQYF
few,TRBJ1-6,TRBV15,TRBD1,TGTGCCACCAGCCTCGACAGGGGCGATTCACCCCTCCACTTT,CATSLDRGDSPLHF
NA,TRBJ1-1,TRBV28,NA,TGTGCCTGTAAAGGGGAATACCTTTTGAACACTGAAGCTTTCTTT,CACKGEYLLNTEAFF
NA,TRBJ2-3,TRBV4-2,NA,TGTGCCAGCAGCCAAGCTGTGGGACTCTCTAGCACAGATACGCAGTATTTT,CASSQAVGLSSTDTQYF
NA,TRBJ2-7,TRBV27,NA,TGTGCCAGCAGTCGGGAACAGGGAAGTGAGCAGTACTTC,CASSREQGSEQYF
NA,TRBJ2-6,TRBV24-1,NA,TGTGCCACCAGAGGGGAAGGGGCCAACGTCCTGACTTTC,CATRGEGANVLTF
NA,TRBJ2-4,TRBV2,NA,TGTGCCAGCAGTGAAGCGGATCTGGTTTCCAGCATTCAGTACTTC,CASSEADLVSSIQYF
few,TRBJ2-1,TRBV5-6,NA,TGTGCCAGCAGCTCAGGACTGTTCAATGAGCAGTTCTTC,CASSSGLFNEQFF
few,TRBJ1-4,TRBV9,NA,TGTGCCAGCAGCTCCCTCGGGGCTAGAGGGGAAAAACTGTTTTTT,CASSSLGARGEKLFF
NA,TRBJ2-5,TRBV12-3/TRBV12-4,NA,TGTGCCAGCAGTAAGACTAGGAGAGAGACCCAGTACTTC,CASSKTRRETQYF